This entry concerns a single TCR beta chain. Its target is not known. This sample is drawn from a study of cytomegalovirus exposure and HLA in healthy donors. As for the study in general: In terms of ancestry, the Caucasian-associated cluster contained 81% of the roughly 400 genotyped donors. Regarding the study as a whole: Earlier analysis found most TCR beta V segments productive about 90% or about 30% of the time. Association of a missense DCLRE1C variant with TCR beta V- and J-gene trimming was reported in a later analysis.

The CDR3 is made up of 14 amino acids. V lost 2 bases and J lost 10; bases outside the gene matches: 4. Germline CDR1 is SGDLS and CDR2 is YYNGEE. PCR used 60 Vbeta primers and 13 Jbeta primers. Generated by immunoSEQ multiplex PCR, the TCRdb table keeps only in-frame clones and is missing some. The sample gives under 95,000 clones, about 80% of which show up once; less than 6% is in the top ten. This clonotype originated in a man aged 25-40 years in good health and CMV-seropositive. This chain links TRBV9 with TRBJ1-6; 9 positions agree with TRBD1. The sample consisted of PBMCs. The CDR3 loop reads CASSVRDRASPLHF. For the CDR3, the DNA is TGTGCCAGCAGCGTCAGGGACAGGGCATCACCCCTCCACTTT.